This record concerns one TCR beta chain sequence. Its target is unknown. TCR beta CDR3 regions were amplified from RNA. The HTBI primer set drove a first-round RT-PCR of the TCR CDR3. In TCRdb, the multiplex PCR reads were re-called with MiXCR into one record per CDR3 protein. The sample holds around 390,000 distinct CDR3 sequences, about 14% seen once. This sample stems from a study of T cells in Graves' hyperthyroidism and ophthalmopathy. Overall study results and limits: Most thyroid clonotypes with frequency above 0.001 were detected in blood.

The CDR3 length is 13 residues. Looked up from germline, CDR1 is SNHLY and CDR2 is FYNNEI. V lost 6 bases to trimming and J lost 0 bases, with 8 bases between them. The V and J genes are TRBV2 and TRBJ1-1; D is uncertain. This clonotype was sampled from a woman in her 30s with Graves' ophthalmopathy. Input material: blood. CDR3 DNA: TGTGCCAGCAGAGAATATTTGAACACTGAAGCTTTCTTT. Protein sequence: CASREYLNTEAFF.